This TCR beta chain was documented in a study of T cell responses to AZD1222 COVID-19 vaccine. The V end lost 0 bases, the J end lost 6 bases, and 12 bases lay between the germline ends. This CDR3 spans 14 amino acids. Germline V gives CDR1 SGHRS, CDR2 YFSETQ. The protocol was immunoSEQ multiplex PCR, while the TCRdb copy is restricted to in-frame clones and leaves out a portion. This sample has around 140,000 clones, with less than 95% found just once. Points on this clone: Its antigen is undetermined.

Whole-study results and caveats: At baseline, just five to seven AZD1222 recipients tested seropositive. White British ancestry dominated among donors, who included more females, and clonal diversity was possibly underestimated. Unmutated regions of variants are reportedly targeted by nearly half of spike-specific TCRs.

This rearrangement joins TRBV5-1 to TRBJ1-2, with D unclear. The clonotype was recovered from an adult who received the MenACWY meningococcal vaccine as a control. Sequences were derived from peripheral blood, sampled 28 days after the second dose of the MenACWY control vaccine. CDR3 sequence (DNA): TGCGCCAGCAGCTTGGCCTTCGGAGCAAATGGCTACACCTTC. It specifies CASSLAFGANGYTF. The entire variable domain, with the rest obtained from reference TRBV5-1 and TRBJ1-2, is as follows: KAGVTQTPRYLIKTRGQQVTLSCSPISGHRSVSWYQQTPGQGLQFLFEYFSETQRNKGNFPGRFSGRQFSNSRSEMNVSTLELGDSALYLCASSLAFGANGYTFGSGTRLTVV.